Included here is one TCR beta chain sequence, with context. The data are from a study of blood T cell repertoires in COVID-19. Study information: Material from acute and convalescent COVID-19 was sourced from the United States, Italy and Spain. Nucleic acid was either cDNA or gDNA, and it came from T cells, B-cell-depleted T cells, or PBMCs.

In the original workflow: Estimates of nucleated cell counts were drawn from the amplification of reference gene primers. Measured with immunoSEQ multiplex PCR; TCRdb has only the in-frame clones, and not every one. V, J and clone size are those of that table, while D and trimming were read from the DNA. The sample lists 400,000 to 550,000 clones; approximately 90% were seen once. The germline CDR1 and CDR2 sequences are SGHRS and YFSETQ. The CDR3 consists of 15 residues. The ends were cut back, 4 bases at V and 5 bases at J, with 16 bases in the middle. Sequencing was done on a sample of peripheral blood. The chain joins TRBV5-1 to TRBJ1-5; a weak D match, TRBD1 (6 bases). The sequence was collected from a woman aged 25 to 39 with acute or convalescent COVID-19. The CDR3 reads CASSVTGNGDQPQHF. DNA for the CDR3: TGCGCCAGCAGCGTAACAGGGAATGGCGATCAGCCCCAGCATTTT.